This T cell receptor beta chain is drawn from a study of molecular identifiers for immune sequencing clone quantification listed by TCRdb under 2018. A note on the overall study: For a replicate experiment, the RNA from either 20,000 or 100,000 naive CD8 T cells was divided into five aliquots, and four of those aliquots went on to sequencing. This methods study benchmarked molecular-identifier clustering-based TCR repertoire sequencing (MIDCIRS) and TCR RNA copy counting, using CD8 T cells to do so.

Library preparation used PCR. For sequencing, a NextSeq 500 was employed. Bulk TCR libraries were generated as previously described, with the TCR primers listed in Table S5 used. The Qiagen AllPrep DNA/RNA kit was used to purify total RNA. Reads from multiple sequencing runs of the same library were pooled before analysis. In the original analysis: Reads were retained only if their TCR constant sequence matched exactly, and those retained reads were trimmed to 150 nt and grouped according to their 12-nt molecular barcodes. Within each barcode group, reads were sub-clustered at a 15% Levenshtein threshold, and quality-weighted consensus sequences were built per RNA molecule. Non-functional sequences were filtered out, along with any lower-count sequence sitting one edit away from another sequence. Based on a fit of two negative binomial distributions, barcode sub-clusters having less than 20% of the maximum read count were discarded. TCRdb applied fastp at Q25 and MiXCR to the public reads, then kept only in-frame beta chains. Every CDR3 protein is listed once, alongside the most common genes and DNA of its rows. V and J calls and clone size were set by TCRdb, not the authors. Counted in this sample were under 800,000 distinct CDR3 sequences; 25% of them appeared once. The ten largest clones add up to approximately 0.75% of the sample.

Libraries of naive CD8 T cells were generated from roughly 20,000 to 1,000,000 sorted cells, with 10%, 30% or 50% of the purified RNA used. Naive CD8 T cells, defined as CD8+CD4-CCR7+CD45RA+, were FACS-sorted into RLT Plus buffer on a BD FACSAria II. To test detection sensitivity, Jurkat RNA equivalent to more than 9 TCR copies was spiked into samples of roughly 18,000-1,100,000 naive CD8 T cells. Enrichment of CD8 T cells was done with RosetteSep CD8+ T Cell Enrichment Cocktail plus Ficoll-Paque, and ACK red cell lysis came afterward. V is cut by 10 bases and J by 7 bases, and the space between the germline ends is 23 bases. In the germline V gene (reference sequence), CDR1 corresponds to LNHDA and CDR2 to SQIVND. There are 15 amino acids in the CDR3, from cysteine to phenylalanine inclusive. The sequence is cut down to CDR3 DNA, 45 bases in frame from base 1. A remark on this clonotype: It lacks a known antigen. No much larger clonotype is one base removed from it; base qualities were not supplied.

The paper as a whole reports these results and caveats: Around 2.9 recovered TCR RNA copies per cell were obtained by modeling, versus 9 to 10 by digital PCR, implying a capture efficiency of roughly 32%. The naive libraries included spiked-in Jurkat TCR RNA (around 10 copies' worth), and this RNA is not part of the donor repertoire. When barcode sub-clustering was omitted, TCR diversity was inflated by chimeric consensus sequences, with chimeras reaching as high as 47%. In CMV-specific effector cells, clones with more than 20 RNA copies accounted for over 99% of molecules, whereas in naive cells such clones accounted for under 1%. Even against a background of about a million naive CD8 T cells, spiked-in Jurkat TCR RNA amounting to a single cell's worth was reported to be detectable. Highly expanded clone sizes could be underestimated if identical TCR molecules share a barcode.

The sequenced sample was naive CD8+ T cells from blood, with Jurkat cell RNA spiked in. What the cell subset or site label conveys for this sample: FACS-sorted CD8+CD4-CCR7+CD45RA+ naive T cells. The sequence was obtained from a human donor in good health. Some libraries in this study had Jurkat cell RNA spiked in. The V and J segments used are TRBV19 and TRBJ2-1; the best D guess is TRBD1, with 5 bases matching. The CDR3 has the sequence CATQISDSGMNEQFF. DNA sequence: TGTGCCACCCAGATATCCGACAGTGGGATGAATGAGCAGTTCTTC.